This T cell receptor (beta chain) was captured by sequencing in a study of graft-versus-host responses after intestinal transplantation (dated by TCRdb to about 2021). Regarding the complete study: The transplants that recipients received were multivisceral, liver-intestinal, or isolated intestinal. Rather than being sequenced by the commercial service, samples from three later patients were sequenced in-house on an Illumina MiSeq and processed with MiXCR. After intestinal transplantation, graft-versus-host and host-versus-graft alloreactive T cell clones were followed in the graft, circulation and bone marrow using bulk TCR-beta CDR3 sequencing. To identify alloreactive clones, pre-transplant mixed lymphocyte reaction products were sequenced and then compared with unstimulated pre-transplant donor and recipient T cells. A peak of at least 4% donor T cells among recipient peripheral blood mononuclear cells was the definition used for donor T cell macrochimerism. The cohort enrolled about two dozen intestinal transplant recipients, one of whom was a retransplant, and a few patients without pretransplant specimens were excluded. Every recipient was given anti-thymocyte globulin induction, followed by roughly 3 years of maintenance tacrolimus and steroids. Beyond this particular receptor, the publication reports: In patients with donor T cell macrochimerism, the allografts had high GvH to HvG T cell clonal ratios. Early after transplant, peak levels of circulating GvH clones were associated with declines in HvG clones. GvH clones turned up in recipient bone marrow, with some appearing earlier in ileal mucosa or blood, a pattern consistent with an intestinal mucosal origin. Conclusions were limited by the relatively low number and heterogeneity of intestinal transplant patients.

The time point label corresponds to: cells obtained before transplantation from donor or recipient. CD3+CD4+ and CD3+CD8+ populations were FACS-sorted from unstimulated pre-transplant donor and recipient cells taken from spleen or lymph nodes. Via the germline V gene, CDR1 is SNHLY and CDR2 FYNNEI. At the junction V is shortened by 5 bases and J by 0 bases, with 11 bases in between. From the cysteine up to the phenylalanine, the CDR3 has a length of 15 residues. Only the CDR3 portion is preserved as DNA: 45 bases, with reading frame beginning at the first base. As regards this clone: There is no known antigen for this receptor. No per-base quality is available; no much larger clone lies one base away.

The library was generated by the immunoSEQ multiplex PCR assay. For most patients, genomic DNA was isolated using the Qiagen DNeasy Blood and Tissue Kit and was shipped frozen to Adaptive Biotechnologies for TCR sequencing. For most patients, genomic DNA was subjected to high-throughput TCR-beta CDR3 sequencing by Adaptive Biotechnologies. The authors processed their data as follows. Adaptive's ImmunoSEQ software supplied the TCR sequencing data for under 20 patients, while MiXCR and VDJtools were used to process three other patients. To correct CD4 versus CD8 sorting errors, sequences present in both subsets at a frequency ratio below 5:1 were removed. CDR3 nucleotide sequences shared between donor and recipient were removed because their origin could not be assigned. To be classed as alloreactive, a clone needed at least 2-fold expansion over unstimulated cells and a minimum CFSE-low frequency of 0.002% (template counts) or 0.001% (read counts). Clones were considered mappable if detected in sequenced pre-transplant spleen, lymph node, or MLR CFSE-low populations of the donor or recipient. The cumulative frequency of alloreactive clones was calculated as a percentage of all sequences, weighted by copy number. TCRdb retrieved this table from immuneACCESS and kept in-frame rearrangements only. Not all clones are present; in checked studies, unresolved V genes account for under half, and no reason is known for the remainder. The DNA gave D and trimming, while V, J and clone size come from that table. For this sample the table gives around 90,000 clones, of which 92% were detected only once. Roughly 0.3% of the sample belongs to the ten largest clones.

The sample was unstimulated CD4+ T cells sorted from spleen or lymph node cells, taken before intestinal transplant. The rearranged chain carries TRBV2 and TRBJ2-4; TRBD1 is perhaps the D gene, given 5 matching bases. The origin of this receptor is a human donor who received an intestinal transplant. The DNA is TGTGCCAGCAGTCCGGACAATTTAGCCAAAAACATTCAGTACTTC. This yields the protein CASSPDNLAKNIQYF.